Following are 17 T cell receptor beta chains from one sample sequenced in a study of Ad26.COV2.S vaccination and SARS-CoV-2 variants. The treatment denotes: some 19 received Ad26.COV2.S at low or high dose, single or two shots; 5 received placebo; per-sample allocation not given. Sampling was performed 63 days after the first vaccine or placebo injection. Generated by immunoSEQ multiplex PCR, the TCRdb table keeps only in-frame clones and is missing some. The table records about 320,000 clones, around four fifths of them present only once. Sequenced material: peripheral blood, taken in a trial of Ad26.COV2.S vaccine versus placebo. These receptors were obtained from a person between 18 and 59 years old who received the Ad26.COV2.S COVID-19 vaccine or a placebo.

This chain uses TRBV27 with TRBJ1-2; unclear D gene. The CDR3 contains 13 residues. V dropped 3 bases and J dropped 2 bases, with 7 bases sitting between them. The germline gives CDR1 MNHEY, CDR2 SMNVEV (reference sequence). The CDR3 nucleotides read TGTGCCAGCAGTTTCGGCCGAAACTATGGCTACACCTTC. It yields the protein CASSFGRNYGYTF.

CDR3 in amino acids: CASSLKRVGNTIYF. The CDR3 coding sequence is TGTGCCAGCAGCTTGAAACGGGTTGGAAACACCATATATTTT. The genes are TRBV5-6 and TRBJ1-3; D is ambiguous. Germline V gene lookup returns CDR1 SGHDT and CDR2 YYEEEE. V gave up 1 base and J gave up 3 bases, with 8 bases separating them. The CDR3 consists of 14 residues.

The CDR3 spells CASSDGATSTDTQYF. DNA of the CDR3: TGTGCCAGCAGTGACGGGGCAACCAGCACAGATACGCAGTATTTT. The rearrangement uses TRBV6-4 and TRBJ2-3; a weak D match, TRBD1 (5 bases). The CDR3 extends over 15 amino acids. Trimming removed 2 bases at V and 0 bases at J, with 9 bases between. Germline loops: CDR1 MRHNA, CDR2 SNTAGT.

The chain joins TRBV6-5 to TRBJ1-5; D is possibly TRBD1 (6 bases). Per the germline V gene, CDR1 is MNHEY and CDR2 is SVGAGI. V lost 7 bases and J 7 bases, leaving 20 bases between the germline ends. CDR3 length: 15 amino acids. This CDR3 is CASTDRLVGEQPQHF. The CDR3 bases are TGTGCCAGCACCGACAGGTTGGTAGGCGAACAGCCCCAGCATTTT.

The V and J genes are TRBV9 and TRBJ2-3; D is unresolved. CDR3 length equals 16 residues. The germline V gene has CDR1 SGDLS and CDR2 YYNGEE. V lost 0 bases and J lost 0, with 11 bases in between. The CDR3 reads CASSVGPSASTDTQYF. The CDR3 bases are TGTGCCAGCAGCGTAGGGCCCTCAGCTAGCACAGATACGCAGTATTTT.

This clone was seen many times. The rearrangement links TRBV5-1 to TRBJ2-2; tentatively, D is TRBD1 (5 bases). The V gene's germline CDR1 is SGHRS and CDR2 YFSETQ. The CDR3 loop spans 16 amino acids. V dropped 0 bases and J dropped 4 bases, with 13 bases sitting between them. CDR3 nucleotides: TGCGCCAGCAGCTTGGGCCCGCAGGGCTCCACCGGGGAGCTGTTTTTT. Protein: CASSLGPQGSTGELFF.

The rearrangement uses TRBV28 and TRBJ1-4; D unresolved. Germline lookup yields CDR1 MDHEN and CDR2 SYDVKM. Trimming left V 5 bases short and J 12 bases short, with 19 bases between. The CDR3 has 14 amino acids. The CDR3 reads CASSGVQQARQLFF. CDR3 sequence (DNA): TGTGCCAGCAGTGGAGTACAGCAGGCTCGGCAACTGTTTTTT.

The chain is built from TRBV5-1 and TRBJ2-2, with TRBD2 identical over 7 bases. Germline CDR1 reads SGHRS; CDR2 reads YFSETQ. The CDR3 has 16 residues. V shed 4 bases and J 0 bases; nucleotides not matched to a gene: 6. The CDR3 is CASSREGPTNTGELFF. CDR3 nucleotide sequence: TGCGCCAGCAGCAGGGAGGGACCGACGAACACCGGGGAGCTGTTTTTT.

The chain links TRBV2 to TRBJ1-5; weak D call: TRBD1 (6 bases). CDR3 length: 17 amino acids. V lost 8 bases to trimming and J lost 3 bases, with 23 bases between them. The V gene's germline CDR1 is SNHLY and CDR2 FYNNEI. The CDR3 is CASGGRGGDVSNQPQHF. CDR3 nucleotides: TGTGCCAGCGGGGGCCGCGGGGGCGATGTCTCCAATCAGCCCCAGCATTTT. Based on the CDR3 plus reference TRBV2 and TRBJ1-5, the full variable domain is EPEVTQTPSHQVTQMGQEVILRCVPISNHLYFYWYRQILGQKVEFLVSFYNNEISEKSEIFDDQFSVERPDGSNFTLKIRSTKLEDSAMYFCASGGRGGDVSNQPQHFGDGTRLSIL.

The table lists this clone with a count of one. The chain recombines TRBV28 with TRBJ1-3; D gene unclear. In germline, CDR1 is MDHEN, CDR2 SYDVKM. This CDR3 is 14 amino acids long. Trimming removed 4 bases at V and 0 bases at J, with 7 bases between. The DNA of the CDR3 is TGTGCCAGCAGTTCCTCCCGCTCTGGAAACACCATATATTTT. This codes for CASSSSRSGNTIYF.

The chain is built from TRBV24-1 and TRBJ1-5, with a possible D match to TRBD1 (6 bases). V was pared by 4 bases and J by 4 bases, with 13 bases between. The CDR3 has 15 amino acids. Per the germline V gene, CDR1 is KGHDR and CDR2 is SFDVKD. This CDR3 is CATSDPGAANQPQHF. CDR3 DNA: TGTGCCACCAGTGACCCAGGGGCGGCTAATCAGCCCCAGCATTTT.

This clone was seen more than once but under ten times. The chain carries TRBV10-3 and TRBJ2-5; TRBD2 matches at 9 bases. CDR3 length: 13 residues. Germline V lookup: CDR1 ENHRY, CDR2 SYGVKD. V shed 6 bases and J 4 bases; nucleotides not matched to a gene: 3. As DNA, the CDR3 is TGTGCCATCAGAGGGACTAGCCCAGAGACCCAGTACTTC. It encodes CAIRGTSPETQYF.

This clone was seen a handful of times. The V and J genes are TRBV6-2 or TRBV6-3 and TRBJ2-7; unclear D gene. In germline, CDR1 is MNHEY, CDR2 SVGEGT. Trimming took off 4 bases at V and 2 bases at J, with 15 bases between the two ends. This CDR3 has 15 amino acids. CDR3 DNA: TGTGCCAGCAGTTGGGCTGTTTCGATCGCCTACGAGCAGTACTTC. Its protein is CASSWAVSIAYEQYF.

The chain is built from TRBV19 and TRBJ1-5; no clear D. The CDR3 is 15 residues long. Germline lookup yields CDR1 LNHDA and CDR2 SQIVND (reference sequence). With 5 bases removed from V and 3 bases from J, the gap between germline ends came to 14 bases. The CDR3 nucleotides read TGTGCCAGTAGTGATAGGCACGGGGACAATCAGCCCCAGCATTTT. It codes for CASSDRHGDNQPQHF.

The J gene is TRBJ1-1, the V gene TRBV11-3; the D is unclear. CDR1 SGHNT and CDR2 YENEEA come from the germline V gene. The germline V and J ends were trimmed by 8 bases and 0 bases, with 13 bases remaining between them. The CDR3 totals 14 residues. CDR3: CASCGTAMNTEAFF. As DNA, the CDR3 is TGTGCCAGCTGCGGCACAGCAATGAACACTGAAGCTTTCTTT.

The V gene is TRBV7-2, the J gene TRBJ1-1; TRBD1 aligns across 8 bases. V gave up 5 bases and J gave up 3 bases; unmatched junction bases: 14. Per the germline V gene, CDR1 is SGHTA and CDR2 is FQGNSA. The CDR3 contains 17 residues. CDR3 DNA sequence: TGTGCCAGCAGCCTAAAACCGGGGCAGGGGGCGTACACTGAAGCTTTCTTT. Protein: CASSLKPGQGAYTEAFF.

Notes on this clone: The sample contains more than one DNA sequence encoding this CDR3. The chain joins TRBV9 to TRBJ1-2, with D hard to call. The germline CDR1 and CDR2 sequences are SGDLS and YYNGEE. Between the trimmed V and J ends, which lost 0 bases and 3 bases, there was a span of 6 bases. The CDR3 is 13 residues long. The CDR3 region is CASSVGGDYGYTF. In DNA form, the CDR3 reads TGTGCCAGCAGCGTAGGCGGTGACTATGGCTACACCTTC.